Listed below are T cell receptor beta chains from one sample, sequenced in a study of CD8 T cells in ankylosing spondylitis. TCRdb called the 5' RACE reads again in MiXCR, with one record for every CDR3 protein. This sample carries nearly 350,000 distinct CDR3 sequences, about 15% of them seen once, and the ten largest clones take about 1.1%. Specimen: blood, either unsorted or a sorted T cell fraction (not recorded which). All receptors derive from a male donor with ankylosing spondylitis or in good health (not recorded which). Each CDR3 is given with its conserved first and last residue. Fields, in order: V gene, CDR3 protein.

>TRBV20-1
CSARVGGIWDEQFF
>TRBV4-1
CASRSTSGGANEQFF
>TRBV7-2
CASSLGGRPDTQYF
>TRBV7-9
CASSLRDRQFF
>TRBV11-2
CASSSGTSGNTRIDTQYF
>TRBV7-2
CASRGLPGDTQYF
>TRBV29-1
CSVRQGNYEQYF
>TRBV12-3/TRBV12-4
CASNTGQGQAQYF
>TRBV2
CASSEGFSPLHF
>TRBV4-1
CASSQDLGTGGGETQYF
>TRBV12-3/TRBV12-4
CASRHDTSGANVLTF
>TRBV2
CASSAPGRDRGNTIYF
>TRBV12-3/TRBV12-4
CASSPTVGLGRGSPLHF
>TRBV20-1
CSATEVRGSNYGYTF
>TRBV5-1
CASSFPGQGSYEQYF
>TRBV2
CASSGQGGSYNEQFF
>TRBV12-3/TRBV12-4
CASSSLSATYEQYF
>TRBV3-1
CASSQASYEQYF
>TRBV5-1
CASSTLDPRRETQYF
>TRBV6-1
CASTQRGANQPQHF
>TRBV5-1
CASSSSGNYNEQFF
>TRBV20-1
CSALSRSGRGQETQYF
>TRBV20-1
CSAPQGGGNTIYF
>TRBV7-2
CASSFRGVNYGYTF
>TRBV7-2
CASSSSIVYSYEQYF
>TRBV3-1
CASSRQGLQPQHF
>TRBV21-1
CASSNNPNTEAFF
>TRBV5-6
CASSLDGTSLTDTQYF
>TRBV7-2
CASSRTSGTYEQYF
>TRBV20-1
CSAEGGAARTEQFF
>TRBV6-5
CASSYQSSSTDTQYF
>TRBV7-9
CASSLSGSSQETQYF
>TRBV5-1
CASSQQTGRDEQYF
>TRBV5-1
CASSLGHGGETQYF
>TRBV12-3/TRBV12-4
CASSLAGWGDTEAFF